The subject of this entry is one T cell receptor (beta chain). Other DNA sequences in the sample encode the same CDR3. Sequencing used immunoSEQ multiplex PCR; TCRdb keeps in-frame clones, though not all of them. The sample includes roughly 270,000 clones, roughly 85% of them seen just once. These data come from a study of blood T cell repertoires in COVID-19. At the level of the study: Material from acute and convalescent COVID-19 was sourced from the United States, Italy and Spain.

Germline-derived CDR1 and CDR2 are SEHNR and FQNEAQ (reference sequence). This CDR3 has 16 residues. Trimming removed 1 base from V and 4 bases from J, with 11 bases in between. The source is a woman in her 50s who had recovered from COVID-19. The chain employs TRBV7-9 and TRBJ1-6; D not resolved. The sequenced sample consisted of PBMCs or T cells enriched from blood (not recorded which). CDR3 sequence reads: CASSLGSGFYNSPLHF. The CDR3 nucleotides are TGTGCCAGCAGCTTAGGGTCCGGGTTTTATAATTCACCCCTCCACTTT.